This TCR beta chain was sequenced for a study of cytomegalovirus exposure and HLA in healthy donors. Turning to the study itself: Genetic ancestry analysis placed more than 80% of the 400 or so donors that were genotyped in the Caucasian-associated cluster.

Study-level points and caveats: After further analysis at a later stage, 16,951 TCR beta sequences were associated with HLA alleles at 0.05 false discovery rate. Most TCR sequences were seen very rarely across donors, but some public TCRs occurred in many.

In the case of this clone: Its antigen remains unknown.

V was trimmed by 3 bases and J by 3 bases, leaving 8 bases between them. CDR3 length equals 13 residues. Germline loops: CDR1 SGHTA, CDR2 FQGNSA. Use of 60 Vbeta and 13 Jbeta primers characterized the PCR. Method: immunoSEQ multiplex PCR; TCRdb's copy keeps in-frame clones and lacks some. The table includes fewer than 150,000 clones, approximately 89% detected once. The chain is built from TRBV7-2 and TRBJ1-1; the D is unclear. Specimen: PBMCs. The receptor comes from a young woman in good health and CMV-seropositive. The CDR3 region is CASSFSGDTEAFF. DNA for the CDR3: TGTGCCAGCAGCTTTTCCGGAGACACTGAAGCTTTCTTT.